A single sample gave rise to the 10 T cell receptor beta chains below, sequenced in a study of identical twins. One entry per CDR3 protein, called by TCRdb with MiXCR from the 5' RACE reads. Of some 440,000 distinct CDR3 sequences in the sample, around 24% were seen once. The sample also formed part of further work on T cells expressing NK-cell markers.

The specimen sequenced was CD4+ T cells sorted from blood. All receptors come from a woman aged 18-29 years in good health.

The V and J genes are TRBV5-5 and TRBJ2-4; 8 bases fit TRBD1. CDR3 length: 18 amino acids. Germline V gene lookup returns CDR1 SGHKS and CDR2 YYEKEE (reference sequence). Trimming at V came to 4 bases and at J to 4 bases, leaving 16 bases not matched to a gene. Here the CDR3 DNA reads TGTGCCAGCAGCGCCGCCTACCTTAGGACAGGGAGAAAAAACATTCAGTACTTC. Translated, it gives CASSAAYLRTGRKNIQYF.

The chain has TRBV7-2 and TRBJ2-1; D gene ambiguous. Trimming cost V 5 bases and J 5 bases, with 4 bases left between them. This CDR3 has 11 residues. CDR1 and CDR2 from the germline V gene are SGHTA and FQGNSA. CDR3 sequence (DNA): TGTGCCAGCAGCACCCACAATGAGCAGTTCTTC. It is translated as CASSTHNEQFF.

This clonotype came up a few times. The rearrangement links TRBV29-1 to TRBJ1-2, with D possibly being TRBD1 (5 bases). V gave up 1 base and J gave up 3 bases, with 12 bases separating them. Germline lookup yields CDR1 SQVTM and CDR2 ANQGSEA. This CDR3 comprises 14 residues. The CDR3 nucleotides read TGCAGCGTTGAAGGGGGGGGAGCCTACTATGGCTACACCTTC. This sequence encodes CSVEGGGAYYGYTF.

J is TRBJ2-1 and V is TRBV20-1, with D unresolved. Trimming left V 2 bases short and J 0 bases short, with 11 bases between. The CDR3 is 15 amino acids. Germline V CDR1 and CDR2: DFQATT, SNEGSKA (reference sequence). For the CDR3, the DNA is TGCAGTGCTAGATCGGGCGGTAGCTCCTACAATGAGCAGTTCTTC. Amino acids: CSARSGGSSYNEQFF.

This clonotype showed up just a few times. The chain links TRBV10-3 to TRBJ2-1, with D possibly matching TRBD2 (6 bases). The V and J ends lost 10 bases and 4 bases respectively, with 17 bases between them. From germline, CDR1 is ENHRY and CDR2 SYGVKD. This CDR3 contains 14 residues. The chain's CDR3 is CATRDHYTYNEQFF. CDR3 sequence (DNA): TGTGCCACGCGGGACCATTATACTTACAATGAGCAGTTCTTC.

The V and J genes are TRBV4-1 and TRBJ1-6; no definite D call. The CDR3 is 15 residues long. The ends were cut back, 1 base at V and 7 bases at J, with 11 bases in the middle. Germline V gene lookup returns CDR1 MGHRA and CDR2 YSYEKL. DNA of the CDR3: TGCGCCAGCAGCCAAGGTGTAGTTTGGAATTCACCCCTCCACTTT. The encoded protein is CASSQGVVWNSPLHF.

The chain employs TRBV19 and TRBJ2-7; 9 bases map to TRBD1. V lost 4 bases to trimming and J lost 3 bases; unmatched junction nucleotides: 4. Germline CDR1 reads LNHDA; CDR2 reads SQIVND (reference sequence). There are 14 residues in the CDR3. The CDR3 nucleotides are TGTGCCAGTAGTAGATACAGGGGGCACTACGAGCAGTACTTC. Translating gives CASSRYRGHYEQYF.

This clonotype was seen a handful of times. V usage is TRBV6-5 and J usage is TRBJ2-3; 12 bases line up with TRBD2. The ends lost 2 bases at V and 2 bases at J; junction bases unmatched: 8. The CDR3 spans 18 residues. Per germline, CDR1 MNHEY and CDR2 SVGAGI. CDR3 sequence reads: CASSYSLAGGIHTDTQYF. CDR3 in DNA: TGTGCCAGCAGTTACAGCCTAGCGGGAGGGATACACACAGATACGCAGTATTTT.

The chain employs TRBV5-7 and TRBJ2-7, with D tentatively TRBD1 or TRBD2 (5 bases each). TRBV5-7 is an ORF for which the function is uncertain. The V and J ends lost 9 bases and 0 bases respectively, with 22 bases between them. This CDR3 contains 16 residues. CDR3 nucleotide sequence: TGTGCCATCGGCCCCGGGCTAATCGGGACCTCCTACGAGCAGTACTTC. It specifies CAIGPGLIGTSYEQYF.

The chain uses TRBV28 and TRBJ2-5; 7 bases align to TRBD2. This CDR3 is 12 amino acids long. Germline V gene data show CDR1 as MDHEN and CDR2 as SYDVKM. The V and J ends lost 8 bases and 13 bases, in that order; junction bases with no gene match: 13. Written as DNA, the CDR3 is TGTGCCAGCCCGGCTAGCGGTGGGGTGATGTACTTC. Its translation: CASPASGGVMYF.